A single sample gave rise to the 27 T cell receptor beta chains below, sequenced in a study of OX40 agonist ivuxolimab in advanced cancers. TCRdb keeps only in-frame clones here, not all; method: immunoSEQ multiplex PCR. The table lists tens of thousands of clones, under 90% of them singletons. The source material was CD4+ or CD8+ T cells sorted from blood, sampled in a trial of the OX40 agonist ivuxolimab. The receptors shown here come from an adult with an advanced solid tumor such as melanoma, head and neck, liver or kidney cancer.

V is TRBV5-5 and J is TRBJ1-5, with D possibly matching TRBD1 (5 bases). The CDR3 is made up of 14 amino acids. Trimming left V 0 bases short and J 2 bases short, with 6 bases between. Looked up from germline, CDR1 is SGHKS and CDR2 is YYEKEE (reference sequence). The CDR3 nucleotides read TGTGCCAGCAGCTTGGAACAGGGCAATCAGCCCCAGCATTTT. The encoded protein is CASSLEQGNQPQHF.

This chain joins TRBV6-5 and TRBJ1-3; D unclear. This CDR3 spans 16 amino acids. Per germline, CDR1 MNHEY and CDR2 SVGAGI. V was cut by 0 bases and J by 4 bases, with 13 bases left in between. CDR3 loop: CASSYSTLIGGNTIYF. As DNA, the CDR3 is TGTGCCAGCAGTTACTCCACCCTCATCGGGGGAAACACCATATATTTT.

The chain carries TRBV4-2 and TRBJ2-3, with TRBD2 as a possible D gene (5 bases). Between the trimmed V and J ends, which lost 0 bases and 5 bases, there was a span of 12 bases. The CDR3 loop spans 15 amino acids. Per the germline V gene, CDR1 is LGHNA and CDR2 is YNFKEQ. The CDR3 reads CASSQETGSQDTQYF. The CDR3 DNA sequence: TGTGCCAGCAGCCAAGAAACGGGGAGTCAAGATACGCAGTATTTT.

The genes are TRBV19 and TRBJ1-1; tentatively, D is TRBD1 (5 bases). Trimming stripped 3 bases from V and 1 base from J, with 12 bases between. This CDR3 comprises 15 residues. CDR1 is LNHDA, CDR2 SQIVND, per germline (reference sequence). The CDR3 DNA reads TGTGCCAGTAGTATCGCAGGGATCAAGAACACTGAAGCTTTCTTT. Translation: CASSIAGIKNTEAFF. Full variable domain (outside the CDR3, taken from reference TRBV19 and TRBJ1-1): DGGITQSPKYLFRKEGQNVTLSCEQNLNHDAMYWYRQDPGQGLRLIYYSQIVNDFQKGDIAEGYSVSREKKESFPLTVTSAQKNPTAFYLCASSIAGIKNTEAFFGQGTRLTVV.

This chain joins TRBV9 and TRBJ2-5, with a possible D match to TRBD2 (6 bases). CDR3 length equals 13 residues. The germline CDR1 and CDR2 sequences are SGDLS and YYNGEE. V was shortened by 4 bases and J by 4 bases, with 11 bases between the two germline ends. The CDR3: CASSPGDGETQYF. The DNA for the CDR3 is TGTGCCAGCAGCCCGGGGGACGGAGAGACCCAGTACTTC.

This clone is a singleton in its sample. The CDR3 spells CASSLDRAQETQYF. DNA for the CDR3: TGTGCCAGCAGCTTGGACAGGGCACAAGAGACCCAGTACTTC. The V call is TRBV5-8, the J call TRBJ2-5; possible D gene TRBD1, 6 bases. V was shortened by 0 bases and J by 2 bases, with 8 bases between the two germline ends. The CDR3 consists of 14 residues. Looked up from germline, CDR1 is SGHTS and CDR2 is YDEGEE.

This chain uses TRBV10-3 with TRBJ1-5; TRBD1 might be the D (5 bases). Germline loops: CDR1 ENHRY, CDR2 SYGVKD. This CDR3 has 15 residues. With 3 bases removed from V and 2 bases from J, the gap between germline ends came to 11 bases. This chain's CDR3 is CAISDGGMGNQPQHF. Written as DNA, the CDR3 is TGTGCCATCAGTGACGGGGGGATGGGCAATCAGCCCCAGCATTTT.

In its sample, this clone was seen once. The chain employs TRBV28 and TRBJ1-2, with 8 bases aligning to TRBD1. The germline CDR1 and CDR2 sequences are MDHEN and SYDVKM. V shed 5 bases and J 6 bases; nucleotides not matched to a gene: 11. CDR3 length: 15 residues. The CDR3, as DNA: TGTGCCAGCAGTGCCGTCAGGGGGCGCTTAGATGGCTACACCTTC. Encoded protein: CASSAVRGRLDGYTF.

This sequence joins TRBV6-4 and TRBJ1-5; no clear D. V dropped 2 bases and J dropped 0 bases, with 2 bases sitting between them. The germline CDR1 and CDR2 sequences are MRHNA and SNTAGT. The CDR3 consists of 13 residues. The CDR3 DNA is TGTGCCAGCAGTGACCCTAGCAATCAGCCCCAGCATTTT. This sequence encodes CASSDPSNQPQHF.

V and J are TRBV6-1 and TRBJ1-2; D is unclear. Germline V gene sequence: CDR1 MNHNS, CDR2 SASEGT. V lost 2 bases and J lost 8, with 12 bases in between. The CDR3 is 13 amino acids. For the CDR3, the DNA is TGTGCCAGCAGTGAAAGAGAAGGACTAGGCTACACCTTC. Translation gives CASSEREGLGYTF.

This chain links TRBV5-4 with TRBJ1-4; no clear D. Trimming stripped 0 bases from V and 7 bases from J, with 4 bases between. Germline V gene lookup returns CDR1 SGHNT and CDR2 YYREEE (reference sequence). There are 12 residues in the CDR3. The CDR3 sequence: CASSLGSEKLFF. The CDR3 DNA reads TGTGCCAGCAGCTTGGGTAGTGAAAAACTGTTTTTT.

This chain joins TRBV5-1 and TRBJ2-3, with D possibly TRBD2 on 5 matching bases. CDR3 size: 15 residues. V lost 5 bases to trimming and J lost 5 bases, with 18 bases between them. Germline V lookup: CDR1 SGHRS, CDR2 YFSETQ. The chain's CDR3 is CASRIIGGEGDTQYF. In nucleotides, the CDR3 is TGCGCCAGCAGGATTATAGGAGGTGAGGGAGATACGCAGTATTTT.

This clone turned up a few times. The gene calls are TRBV19 and TRBJ1-1, with TRBD1 matching over 9 bases. With V trimmed by 6 bases and J by 6 bases, 5 bases remained unmatched. This CDR3 contains 13 residues. Germline-derived CDR1 and CDR2 are LNHDA and SQIVND (reference sequence). CDR3 protein: CASRPQGAAEAFF. The CDR3 coding sequence is TGTGCCAGTAGACCACAGGGGGCTGCTGAAGCTTTCTTT. The full variable domain, completed using reference TRBV19 and TRBJ1-1, is DGGITQSPKYLFRKEGQNVTLSCEQNLNHDAMYWYRQDPGQGLRLIYYSQIVNDFQKGDIAEGYSVSREKKESFPLTVTSAQKNPTAFYLCASRPQGAAEAFFGQGTRLTVV.

V is TRBV30 and J is TRBJ1-1; tentatively, D is TRBD1 (5 bases). Germline CDR1 and CDR2: GTSNPN and SVGIG (reference sequence). CDR3 size: 14 residues. The V end was cut by 0 bases, the J end by 3 bases, with 11 bases between. DNA for the CDR3: TGTGCCTGGAGTGTAAGGGACGATCACACTGAAGCTTTCTTT. As protein: CAWSVRDDHTEAFF.

This rearrangement joins TRBV6-5 to TRBJ1-1, with TRBD1 matching over 9 bases. The V gene's germline CDR1 is MNHEY and CDR2 SVGAGI. Unmatched junction bases numbered 3, after V lost 6 bases and J lost 1 base. This CDR3 is built from 14 residues. The CDR3 DNA is TGTGCCAGCAGGTGGACAGGGGCGAACACTGAAGCTTTCTTT. It is translated as CASRWTGANTEAFF.

This chain joins TRBV28 and TRBJ2-7, with D unresolved. The V gene lost 3 bases and the J gene lost 5 bases, with 5 bases spanning the gap. Per the germline V gene, CDR1 is MDHEN and CDR2 is SYDVKM. The CDR3 covers 11 residues. CDR3 in DNA: TGTGCCAGCAGTTTTGAGAACGAGCAGTACTTC. Translating gives CASSFENEQYF.

The chain combines TRBV27 with TRBJ2-3; D unresolved. The germline V gene encodes CDR1 MNHEY and CDR2 SMNVEV (reference sequence). The CDR3 has 15 amino acids. Deletions cut 10 bases from V and 2 bases from J, with 19 bases between. CDR3 sequence (DNA): TGTGCCACCCAACCCCGCCGCCTCATCACAGATACGCAGTATTTT. Its protein is CATQPRRLITDTQYF.

The rearrangement links TRBV2 to TRBJ2-7; 7 nucleotides line up with TRBD1. CDR3 length: 13 residues. Per germline, CDR1 SNHLY and CDR2 FYNNEI. V shed 6 bases and J 3 bases; nucleotides not matched to a gene: 5. In DNA, the CDR3 is TGTGCCAGCAGGGGGACAGAGAGCTACGAGCAGTACGTC. It specifies CASRGTESYEQYV.

This chain uses TRBV2 with TRBJ2-1, with 7 bases matching TRBD2. CDR1 and CDR2 (germline): SNHLY, FYNNEI. The CDR3 spans 15 residues. J gave up 2 bases and V 4 bases, and 5 bases lay outside the gene matches. CDR3 residues: CASSVASGAYNEQFF. The CDR3 DNA sequence: TGTGCCAGCAGTGTGGCTAGCGGAGCCTACAATGAGCAGTTCTTC.

This chain links TRBV28 with TRBJ1-4; D call uncertain. Trimming took 5 bases from V and 6 from J, leaving 7 bases between them. The length of the CDR3 is 12 residues. Germline V gene lookup returns CDR1 MDHEN and CDR2 SYDVKM. In nucleotides, the CDR3 is TGTGCCAGCAGTCCGATCTATGAAAAACTGTTTTTT. This codes for CASSPIYEKLFF.

V is TRBV6-1 and J is TRBJ1-6, with a weak D call TRBD1 (5 bases). Trimming left V 4 bases short and J 9 bases short, with 19 bases between. Per the germline V gene, CDR1 is MNHNS and CDR2 is SASEGT. The CDR3 runs to 16 residues. CDR3 DNA: TGTGCCAGCAGTGCCAGGGTTGGGCCAGCAGGTTCACCCCTCCACTTT. Translation gives CASSARVGPAGSPLHF.

The J gene is TRBJ1-1, the V gene TRBV5-1; tentatively, D is TRBD1 (5 bases). V was clipped by 4 bases and J by 4 bases, with 14 bases between them. Germline V lookup: CDR1 SGHRS, CDR2 YFSETQ. The length of the CDR3 is 14 residues. The CDR3 reads CASSDQGSGTEAFF. The DNA of the CDR3 is TGCGCCAGCAGCGATCAGGGATCAGGCACTGAAGCTTTCTTT.

The rearrangement joins TRBV28 to TRBJ1-5; possible D gene TRBD1, 6 bases. The CDR3 has 13 amino acids. Germline assignment: CDR1 MDHEN and CDR2 SYDVKM. Trimming cost V 8 bases and J 6 bases, with 14 bases left between them. In DNA form, the CDR3 reads TGTGCCAGCTCGGGGGCGTTAGTTCAGCCCCAGCATTTT. Translated: CASSGALVQPQHF. The entire variable domain, with the rest obtained from reference TRBV28 and TRBJ1-5, is as follows: DVKVTQSSRYLVKRTGEKVFLECVQDMDHENMFWYRQDPGLGLRLIYFSYDVKMKEKGDIPEGYSVSREKKERFSLILESASTNQTSMYLCASSGALVQPQHFGDGTRLSIL.

The chain is built from TRBV7-3 and TRBJ2-5; D is unresolved. Between the trimmed V and J ends, which lost 2 bases and 2 bases, there was a span of 6 bases. This CDR3 is 13 amino acids long. In germline, CDR1 is SGHTA, CDR2 FQGTGA. The CDR3 is CASSLVPQETQYF. CDR3 bases: TGTGCCAGCAGCTTAGTCCCTCAAGAGACCCAGTACTTC. Filled out from reference TRBV7-3 and TRBJ2-5, the complete variable domain reads GAGVSQTPSNKVTEKGKYVELRCDPISGHTALYWYRQSLGQGPEFLIYFQGTGAADDSGLPNDRFFAVRPEGSVSTLKIQRTERGDSAVYLCASSLVPQETQYFGPGTRLLVL.

J is TRBJ2-1 and V is TRBV28, with D possibly matching TRBD1 (5 bases). V gave up 3 bases and J gave up 3 bases, with 18 bases separating them. The germline CDR1 and CDR2 sequences are MDHEN and SYDVKM. The CDR3 is 17 amino acids. CDR3 residues: CASSFQGSLNLYNEQFF. The CDR3 DNA reads as TGTGCCAGCAGTTTTCAGGGTTCCCTAAACCTCTACAATGAGCAGTTCTTC. The variable domain in full, with the rest retrieved from reference TRBV28 and TRBJ2-1, is DVKVTQSSRYLVKRTGEKVFLECVQDMDHENMFWYRQDPGLGLRLIYFSYDVKMKEKGDIPEGYSVSREKKERFSLILESASTNQTSMYLCASSFQGSLNLYNEQFFGPGTRLTVL.

The chain uses TRBV5-6 and TRBJ2-3; maybe TRBD1 (6 bases). CDR1 and CDR2 from the germline V gene are SGHDT and YYEEEE. This CDR3 contains 14 residues. With 1 base removed from V and 4 bases from J, the gap between germline ends came to 10 bases. The CDR3 sequence is CASSLTGFADTQYF. DNA for the CDR3: TGTGCCAGCAGCTTGACAGGGTTCGCAGATACGCAGTATTTT.

The rearrangement uses TRBV7-9 and TRBJ2-3, with D possibly matching TRBD1 (6 bases). V was clipped by 5 bases and J by 0 bases, with 21 bases between them. This CDR3 contains 18 residues. Germline V gene sequence: CDR1 SEHNR, CDR2 FQNEAQ (reference sequence). CDR3 in DNA: TGTGCCAGCAGCCCCCGCTACTTACAGGGCACTAGCACAGATACGCAGTATTTT. This gives the protein CASSPRYLQGTSTDTQYF.